This T cell receptor (beta chain) stems from a study of shared clonotypes between healthy human individuals. Germline V gives CDR1 MNHEY, CDR2 SMNVEV (reference sequence). Trimming removed 6 bases from V and 4 bases from J, with 13 bases in between. The CDR3 consists of 13 residues. Method: immunoSEQ multiplex PCR; TCRdb's copy keeps in-frame clones and lacks some. The sample shows some 2,500,000 clones, 90% to 95% of them seen only once. This chain uses TRBV27 with TRBJ2-7; D remains unclear. Sequencing input: naive CD4+ T cells from PBMCs. Subset noted: CD45RA+ positively selected. The clonotype comes from a man aged 18 to 29 in good health. Some clones in this sample may be carry-over from other donors' samples. The CDR3 bases are TGTGCCAGCAGAACACTCGGGCCGTACGAGCAGTACTTC. This encodes CASRTLGPYEQYF.